This TCR beta chain was captured by sequencing in a study of T cell responses to AZD1222 COVID-19 vaccine. The germline V gene has CDR1 ENHRY and CDR2 SYGVKD. CDR3 size: 16 residues. V gave up 6 bases and J gave up 4 bases; unmatched junction bases: 8. Regarding this clone: Its target is unknown.

Produced via immunoSEQ multiplex PCR; TCRdb's table is partial and in-frame only. The sample shows some 150,000 clones, around 88% of them seen only once. Broader study findings: With two AZD1222 doses given, Spike-specific TCR breadth and depth both rose. Mapped onto spike, vaccine-associated CD4 TCRs spanned it and were dominant at 160-218 and 743-854.

Sequenced material: peripheral blood, taken on day 0 of MenACWY control vaccination. The chain uses TRBV10-3 and TRBJ1-3; 11 nucleotides align to TRBD1. The receptor was isolated from an adult in good health. The CDR3: CAISLYGQGAGNTIYF. The DNA of the CDR3 is TGTGCCATCAGCCTATACGGACAGGGGGCCGGAAACACCATATATTTT.